These 25 T cell receptor beta chains share one sample of origin, sequenced in a study of T-cell reconstitution after alpha-beta-depleted transplantation in children. TCRbeta library preparation incorporated unique molecular identifiers. One entry per CDR3 protein, called by TCRdb with MiXCR from the PCR reads. Here the sample spans 530,000 or so distinct CDR3 sequences, about a quarter being singletons. The starting material was PBMCs, obtained before TCRalphabeta/CD19-depleted stem cell transplant. The receptors here all came from a boy younger than two with Wiskott-Aldrich syndrome, due to receive a stem cell transplant.

This chain joins TRBV7-9 and TRBJ2-5; a possible D gene is TRBD2 (5 bases). Trimming removed 3 bases from V and 0 bases from J, with 8 bases in between. Germline-derived CDR1 and CDR2 are SEHNR and FQNEAQ (reference sequence). The CDR3 sequence is 14 residues long. The DNA of the CDR3 is TGTGCCAGCAGCTTGAGGAGGTACCAAGAGACCCAGTACTTC. The encoded protein is CASSLRRYQETQYF.

The chain employs TRBV6-2 or TRBV6-3 and TRBJ2-7, with 9 bases matching TRBD2. With 3 bases clipped from V and 0 bases from J, the junction kept 6 bases outside the gene matches. This CDR3 has 16 amino acids. Germline CDR1 reads MNHEY; CDR2 reads SVGEGT. DNA of the CDR3: TGTGCCAGCAGTTATCCCCTAGCGGGAAGCTCCTACGAGCAGTACTTC. It encodes CASSYPLAGSSYEQYF.

CDR3 in DNA: TGTGCCAGCAGTCCTCTAGCTATGAAAGAGACCCAGTACTTC. This gives the protein CASSPLAMKETQYF. The chain is built from TRBV12-3 or TRBV12-4 and TRBJ2-5, with D tentatively TRBD2 (5 bases). This CDR3 comprises 14 residues. Trimming stripped 5 bases from V and 3 bases from J, with 13 bases between.

The table lists this clonotype with a few counts. The chain is built from TRBV5-1 and TRBJ1-6; no definite D call. Per the germline V gene, CDR1 is SGHRS and CDR2 is YFSETQ. With 0 bases removed from V and 10 bases from J, the gap between germline ends came to 14 bases. The length of the CDR3 is 15 residues. CDR3 sequence (DNA): TGCGCCAGCAGCTTGGAGGGAAGTACGCGATCACCCCTCCACTTT. It translates to CASSLEGSTRSPLHF.

This clonotype appeared a few times. This sequence joins TRBV11-2 and TRBJ1-4, with a possible D match to TRBD1 (5 bases). Germline loops: CDR1 SGHAT, CDR2 FQNNGV. The CDR3 extends over 15 amino acids. Trimming pared 5 bases from V and 4 bases from J, leaving 14 bases between. The CDR3 nucleotides are TGTGCCAGCAGCCTACTTTACGGGGGTAATGAAAAACTGTTTTTT. Translation: CASSLLYGGNEKLFF.

The chain combines TRBV7-2 with TRBJ1-5; 7 positions agree with TRBD1. J gave up 6 bases and V 2 bases, and 10 bases lay outside the gene matches. Germline V CDR1 and CDR2: SGHTA, FQGNSA. The CDR3 is made up of 16 amino acids. Here the CDR3 reads CASSLTRTGLGQPQHF. The DNA of the CDR3 is TGTGCCAGCAGCTTAACTAGGACAGGTTTGGGTCAGCCCCAGCATTTT.

The V and J genes are TRBV6-2 or TRBV6-3 and TRBJ2-3, with D perhaps matching TRBD2 (6 bases). Per the germline V gene, CDR1 is MNHEY and CDR2 is SVGEGT. The CDR3 spans 13 residues. The germline V and J ends were trimmed by 8 bases and 2 bases, with 11 bases remaining between them. CDR3 nucleotide sequence: TGTGCCAGCGTCGGCGGGGCCACAGATACGCAGTATTTT. Protein: CASVGGATDTQYF.

Only a few counts were recorded for this clonotype. CDR3 coding DNA: TGTGCCACCCGGATGGGAGATACGCAGTATTTT. Residues: CATRMGDTQYF. The chain is built from TRBV24-1 and TRBJ2-3; no clear D. V was clipped by 9 bases and J by 5 bases, with 8 bases between them. This CDR3 is 11 amino acids long. Looked up from germline, CDR1 is KGHDR and CDR2 is SFDVKD.

This clonotype was picked up a small number of times. The chain recombines TRBV5-1 with TRBJ1-1; TRBD1 is a possible D gene (6 bases). CDR1 SGHRS and CDR2 YFSETQ come from the germline V gene. This CDR3 is 14 amino acids long. V gave up 2 bases and J gave up 4 bases, with 12 bases separating them. The CDR3 loop reads CASSFNPRGTEAFF. CDR3 nucleotides: TGCGCCAGCAGCTTCAACCCCAGGGGCACTGAAGCTTTCTTT.

This chain connects TRBV15 to TRBJ1-1, with D uncertain. V was clipped by 0 bases and J by 1 base, with 6 bases between them. The germline CDR1 and CDR2 sequences are LNHNV and YYDKDF (reference sequence). CDR3 length equals 14 residues. The DNA for the CDR3 is TGTGCCACCAGCAGAGATACGGCGAACACTGAAGCTTTCTTT. Translated: CATSRDTANTEAFF.

V usage is TRBV9 and J usage is TRBJ2-3, with a weak D call TRBD2 (5 bases). V lost 4 bases and J 6 bases, leaving 12 bases between the germline ends. The CDR3 is 13 residues long. The germline V gene encodes CDR1 SGDLS and CDR2 YYNGEE. CDR3 sequence (DNA): TGTGCCAGCAGCTGGGAGCTAAAGGATACGCAGTATTTT. This translates into CASSWELKDTQYF.

This clonotype was seen a handful of times. This chain joins TRBV6-1 and TRBJ2-7; no clear D. Trimming stripped 2 bases from V and 3 bases from J, with 14 bases between. Germline V gene lookup returns CDR1 MNHNS and CDR2 SASEGT. The CDR3 covers 15 residues. The CDR3 sequence: CASSEPAHTSYEQYF. DNA of the CDR3: TGTGCCAGCAGTGAACCGGCCCACACCAGCTACGAGCAGTACTTC.

The table lists this clonotype with a few counts. The chain joins TRBV11-2 to TRBJ2-1; 8 bases fit TRBD1. The CDR3 consists of 14 residues. The V and J ends lost 7 bases and 9 bases, in that order; junction bases with no gene match: 11. CDR1 is SGHAT, CDR2 FQNNGV, per germline. CDR3 residues: CASNLRTGLGEQFF. CDR3 DNA sequence: TGTGCCAGCAACCTCCGGACAGGGCTTGGTGAGCAGTTCTTC. The complete variable domain, with remaining parts taken from reference TRBV11-2 and TRBJ2-1, reads EAGVAQSPRYKIIEKRQSVAFWCNPISGHATLYWYQQILGQGPKLLIQFQNNGVVDDSQLPKDRFSAERLKGVDSTLKIQPAKLEDSAVYLCASNLRTGLGEQFFGPGTRLTVL.

The gene calls are TRBV5-1 and TRBJ1-5, with D possibly being TRBD1 (6 bases). This CDR3 is 14 amino acids long. In germline, CDR1 is SGHRS, CDR2 YFSETQ. The germline V and J ends were trimmed by 1 base and 7 bases, with 12 bases remaining between them. CDR3 sequence: CASSLKSGEQPQHF. As DNA, the CDR3 is TGCGCCAGCAGCTTGAAGTCAGGGGAGCAGCCCCAGCATTTT.

This clonotype appeared a few times. The chain combines TRBV10-3 with TRBJ2-7; 9 nucleotides match TRBD1. Germline values: CDR1 ENHRY, CDR2 SYGVKD. V trimming: 3 bases; J trimming: 6 bases; junction bases outside the gene matches: 6. This CDR3 comprises 14 residues. DNA of the CDR3: TGTGCCATCAGTGACCGGGACAGGGCTTTCGAGCAGTACTTC. Translation: CAISDRDRAFEQYF.

DNA for the CDR3: TGTGCCACCAGCAGTGTGGGGGGCCAAAGGAACATTCAGTACTTC. Translating gives CATSSVGGQRNIQYF. This chain uses TRBV15 with TRBJ2-4; D may be TRBD1 or TRBD2 (6 bases each). The germline V gene has CDR1 LNHNV and CDR2 YYDKDF (reference sequence). This CDR3 contains 15 residues. The V gene lost 3 bases and the J gene lost 7 bases, with 16 bases spanning the gap. Combining the CDR3 with reference TRBV15 and TRBJ2-4 gives the whole variable domain DAMVIQNPRYQVTQFGKPVTLSCSQTLNHNVMYWYQQKSSQAPKLLFHYYDKDFNNEADTPDNFQSRRPNTSFCFLDIRSPGLGDTAMYLCATSSVGGQRNIQYFGAGTRLSVL.

J is TRBJ2-1 and V is TRBV7-2; 11 bases are a match to TRBD2. CDR1 is SGHTA, CDR2 FQGNSA, per germline. The CDR3 consists of 16 residues. The ends lost 1 base at V and 5 bases at J; junction bases unmatched: 4. Written as DNA, the CDR3 is TGTGCCAGCAGCTTAGTGTCGACTAGCGGGAACAATGAGCAGTTCTTC. It is translated as CASSLVSTSGNNEQFF.

The chain carries TRBV20-1 and TRBJ2-5, with 10 bases that match TRBD1. V gave up 2 bases and J gave up 4 bases; unmatched junction bases: 1. Per germline, CDR1 DFQATT and CDR2 SNEGSKA (reference sequence). The CDR3 is 13 amino acids. CDR3 region: CSARRDRGETQYF. CDR3 bases: TGCAGTGCTAGACGGGACAGGGGAGAGACCCAGTACTTC.

The chain uses TRBV4-2 and TRBJ2-7; 8 nucleotides align to TRBD2. The length of the CDR3 is 19 residues. CDR1 and CDR2 from the germline V gene are LGHNA and YNFKEQ. V lost 0 bases and J lost 1; bases outside the gene matches: 14. The CDR3 sequence is CASSQEGWAPGLVSYEQYF. CDR3 nucleotide sequence: TGTGCCAGCAGCCAAGAAGGGTGGGCTCCGGGACTAGTGTCCTACGAGCAGTACTTC.

As for this clonotype: Since no conserved phenylalanine or tryptophan closes the CDR3, a read error is the likely cause. CDR3 loop: CASSGTFQETQYL. The CDR3 DNA sequence: TGTGCCAGCAGTGGTACCTTCCAAGAGACCCAGTACTTG. The chain links TRBV25-1 to TRBJ2-5; D remains ambiguous. Germline CDR1 is MGHDK and CDR2 is SYGVNS. The CDR3 extends over 13 amino acids. V was trimmed by 4 bases and J by 1 base, leaving 7 bases between them.

This clonotype turned up a few times. The chain uses TRBV5-1 and TRBJ2-3; D tentatively fits TRBD1 or TRBD2 (5 bases each). Germline loops: CDR1 SGHRS, CDR2 YFSETQ. This CDR3 has 14 amino acids. The V end was cut by 6 bases, the J end by 0 bases, with 11 bases between. The CDR3 region is CASTRWGSTDTQYF. The DNA for the CDR3 is TGCGCCAGCACAAGGTGGGGGAGCACAGATACGCAGTATTTT.

This clonotype appeared a few times. The rearrangement links TRBV12-3 or TRBV12-4 to TRBJ2-1; 8 bases map to TRBD2. V lost 5 bases, J lost 6 bases, and 6 bases stayed unmatched. The CDR3 extends over 14 amino acids. DNA of the CDR3: TGTGCCAGCAGTCCCCGGACTAGCCTCAATGAGCAGTTCTTC. Encoded protein: CASSPRTSLNEQFF.

The chain's CDR3 is CASRRTGGYNEQFF. CDR3 nucleotides: TGTGCCAGCAGGAGGACAGGGGGATACAATGAGCAGTTCTTC. The chain joins TRBV12-3 or TRBV12-4 to TRBJ2-1; 10 nucleotides align to TRBD1. The CDR3 spans 14 residues. The junction had 3 bases not matched to a gene; V was cut back by 6 bases and J by 4 bases.

The table lists this clonotype with a few counts. V usage is TRBV5-1 and J usage is TRBJ2-7; the match to TRBD1 covers 10 bases. The V and J ends lost 2 bases and 9 bases, in that order; junction bases with no gene match: 11. Germline CDR1 is SGHRS and CDR2 is YFSETQ. The CDR3 runs 15 residues. The CDR3 nucleotides are TGCGCCAGCAGCTTCGGGACAGGGGTCTACGAGTGGCAGTACTTC. This encodes CASSFGTGVYEWQYF.

This clonotype has a handful of counts. The chain is built from TRBV20-1 and TRBJ2-1; 9 nucleotides line up with TRBD2. V lost 0 bases to trimming and J lost 12 bases; unmatched junction nucleotides: 12. CDR1 DFQATT and CDR2 SNEGSKA come from the germline V gene (reference sequence). The length of the CDR3 is 15 residues. CDR3 residues: CSARDQLAGTLGQFF. In DNA form, the CDR3 reads TGCAGTGCTAGAGATCAACTAGCGGGCACCCTCGGGCAGTTCTTC.